This T cell receptor beta chain originates from a study of beta chain features in type 1 diabetes. Study findings and constraints: Researchers could not determine here whether HLA type influences TCRB rearrangement.

This clone showed up just a few times. As yet, its antigen is unknown. V was clipped by 2 bases and J by 5 bases, with 4 bases between them. The germline gives CDR1 SGHDT, CDR2 YYEEEE. CDR3 length equals 11 residues. As every portion of the isolated RNA was reverse transcribed, the sequencing read expressed TCRB transcripts. The assay was immunoSEQ multiplex PCR, and TCRdb's table has in-frame clones only and misses some. There are approximately 150,000 clones in the sample; about 9.8% occur only once, and 2% to 2.5% lies in the top ten. Sequenced: central memory CD4+ T cells from blood. The clonotype originates from a young woman in good health. The chain combines TRBV5-6 with TRBJ1-2; D gene ambiguous. This CDR3 is CASSFRYGYTF. The CDR3 DNA sequence: TGTGCCAGCAGCTTTCGGTATGGCTACACCTTC. Based on the CDR3 plus reference TRBV5-6 and TRBJ1-2, the full variable domain is DAGVTQSPTHLIKTRGQQVTLRCSPKSGHDTVSWYQQALGQGPQFIFQYYEEEERQRGNFPDRFSGHQFPNYSSELNVNALLLGDSALYLCASSFRYGYTFGSGTRLTVV.